A selection of T cell receptor beta chains follows, all from one sample in a study of beta chain features in type 1 diabetes. Repertoires were generated with immunoSEQ multiplex PCR, while TCRdb's copy carries only in-frame clones and drops some. The sample has under 800,000 clones, around 15% seen once. The sample comprised naive CD4+ T cells from blood. Receptor source: a man aged 18 to 29 in good health. CDR3s include the opening cysteine and the closing phenylalanine or tryptophan. The D gene is left open where the match is weak. Part of the rows lack a size; the others show once, few, many or a class for expanded clones.

abundance | j_gene | v_gene | d_gene | CDR3nt | CDR3aa
few | TRBJ2-4 | TRBV6-5 | NA | TGTGCCAGCAGTTACTCACGAGACACCGGGCCTCAGTACTTC | CASSYSRDTGPQYF
few | TRBJ2-1 | TRBV7-3 | NA | TGTGCCAGCAGCTTAACGGGCGGGGGCACCTACAATGAGCAGTTCTTC | CASSLTGGGTYNEQFF
few | TRBJ2-5 | TRBV7-8 | TRBD2 | TGTGCCAGCAGGTTAGCGGGGCAAGAGACCCAGTACTTC | CASRLAGQETQYF
NA | TRBJ2-3 | TRBV5-6 | TRBD2 | TGTGCCAGCAGCTTCCGGACTAGCGGGGTACGCACAGATACGCAGTATTTT | CASSFRTSGVRTDTQYF
NA | TRBJ2-5 | TRBV6-5 | TRBD1 | TGTGCCAGCAGGCCCGGACAGGGCAGGCAAGAGACCCAGTACTTC | CASRPGQGRQETQYF
NA | TRBJ2-5 | TRBV7-9 | NA | TGTGCCAGCAGCTTAGCGGGGCTGGAGACCCAGTACTTC | CASSLAGLETQYF
NA | TRBJ2-7 | TRBV28 | NA | TGTGCCAGCAGTTTACTGCCCCCGGCCCACTCCGAGCAGTACTTC | CASSLLPPAHSEQYF
few | TRBJ2-3 | TRBV7-2 | NA | TGTGCCAGTCGGCCAGGGGGCACAGATACGCAGTATTTT | CASRPGGTDTQYF
NA | TRBJ2-1 | TRBV6-5 | NA | TGTGCCAGCAGAAACAGGGTCCCGGGGTACAATGAGCAGTTCTTC | CASRNRVPGYNEQFF
few | TRBJ2-1 | TRBV6-5 | NA | TGTGCCAGCAGTTACTCGAACCGCGGCTACAATGAGCAGTTCTTC | CASSYSNRGYNEQFF
few | TRBJ2-2 | TRBV9 | NA | TGTGCCAGCAGCGTATCAACCTCCTGGACCGGGGAGCTGTTTTTT | CASSVSTSWTGELFF
NA | TRBJ2-1 | TRBV7-7 | NA | TGTGCCAGCAGCTTGCAGGGAGCGTACAATGAGCAGTTCTTC | CASSLQGAYNEQFF
NA | TRBJ1-6 | TRBV4-3 | NA | TGCGCCAGCAGCCAAGGGCTAGAGGGTTCACCCCTCCACTTT | CASSQGLEGSPLHF
NA | TRBJ2-6 | TRBV5-1 | NA | TGCGCCAGCAGCTTGGAAGGCAGGGTAGGGGTTGGGGCCAACGTCCTGACTTTC | CASSLEGRVGVGANVLTF
few | TRBJ2-6 | TRBV29-1 | NA | TGCAGCGTCAATCAGGGTTACTCTGGGGCCAACGTCCTGACTTTC | CSVNQGYSGANVLTF
NA | TRBJ2-5 | TRBV6-6 | NA | TGTGCCAGCAGGGCCTTCACAGGGTCGGGAGAGACCCAGTACTTC | CASRAFTGSGETQYF
few | TRBJ1-2 | TRBV5-1 | NA | TGCGCCAGCAGCTTGGGTGGTTCCAGGGGTCTCTATGGCTACACCTTC | CASSLGGSRGLYGYTF
few | TRBJ2-3 | TRBV5-1 | NA | TGCGCCAGCAGCTTAGGACAGACTAGTAGCACAGATACGCAGTATTTT | CASSLGQTSSTDTQYF
NA | TRBJ2-2 | TRBV7-9 | TRBD2 | TGTGCCAGCAGCGCCCCAGCGGGAGGGCCTCCAAACACCGGGGAGCTGTTTTTT | CASSAPAGGPPNTGELFF
NA | TRBJ2-7 | TRBV7-2 | NA | TGTGCCAGCAGCTTCAACAGGAGATCCTACGAGCAGTACTTC | CASSFNRRSYEQYF
NA | TRBJ2-1 | TRBV19 | NA | TGTGCCAGTAGTATCGGGGGGCCACGGTTCTTC | CASSIGGPRFF
few | TRBJ2-7 | TRBV4-1 | TRBD1 | TGCGCCAGCAGCCAAGGACAGGGCAGCTCCTACGAGCAGTACTTC | CASSQGQGSSYEQYF
NA | TRBJ2-2 | TRBV5-4 | TRBD1 | TGTGCCAGCAGCCCTCCCGGCAGGGGGCAAAACGGGGAGCTGTTTTTT | CASSPPGRGQNGELFF
few | TRBJ2-2 | TRBV7-9 | TRBD1 | TGTGCCAGCAGCGTGACAGGGGTCGCCACCGGGGAGCTGTTTTTT | CASSVTGVATGELFF
few | TRBJ2-3 | TRBV2 | TRBD1 | TGTGCCAGCAGCCTGGACAGGGTGGTCGCAGATACGCAGTATTTT | CASSLDRVVADTQYF
NA | TRBJ2-5 | TRBV4-2 | NA | TGTGCCAGCAGCCAAGATCAGCTGGGCCGGGGGGAGACCCAGTACTTC | CASSQDQLGRGETQYF
few | TRBJ1-2 | TRBV28 | NA | TGTGCCAGCAGACAACAGGGAATCTATGGCTACACCTTC | CASRQQGIYGYTF
few | TRBJ1-3 | TRBV7-7 | NA | TGTGCCAGCAGCCCTACGGACAGAGTTTCTGGAAACACCATATATTTT | CASSPTDRVSGNTIYF